The 4 T cell receptor beta chains below were found in one sample sequenced in a study of CD8 T cells in ankylosing spondylitis. Study-wide points: Ankylosing spondylitis blood appeared to carry a characteristic TCR beta motif of roughly eight highly homologous variants.

For these TCRs, the target antigens are not known. In TCRdb, the 5' RACE reads were re-called with MiXCR into one record per CDR3 protein. The sample contains fewer than 550,000 distinct CDR3 sequences, approximately 5.3% of which appear only once. Sequencing was performed on blood, either unsorted or a sorted T cell fraction (not recorded which). All receptors come from a male donor with ankylosing spondylitis.

Concerning this clonotype itself: Given a much more abundant clone one base away, this may be a read error. The gene calls are TRBV15 and TRBJ1-2; perhaps TRBD1 as D (5 bases). The CDR3 has 16 amino acids. CDR1 LNHNV and CDR2 YYDKDF come from the germline V gene (reference sequence). The CDR3 coding sequence is TGTGCCACCAACAGAGATGCTGGCAGGGCGGGCTATGGCTACACCTTC. This gives the protein CATNRDAGRAGYGYTF.

In this sample, this clonotype turned up many times. This chain links TRBV4-3 with TRBJ1-2; D unclear. V lost 1 base and J lost 5, with 14 bases in between. Germline CDR1 reads LGHNA; CDR2 reads YSLEER. This CDR3 has 15 residues. This CDR3 is CASSQGAFSEYGYTF. The CDR3 DNA is TGCGCCAGCAGCCAAGGGGCATTTTCGGAGTATGGCTACACCTTC.

This clonotype was counted a few times. J is TRBJ1-4 and V is TRBV20-1; 7 nucleotides agree with TRBD1. Germline trimming cut 5 bases from V and 12 bases from J; bases unmatched to any gene: 12. The CDR3 runs 13 residues. The V gene's germline CDR1 is DFQATT and CDR2 SNEGSKA (reference sequence). CDR3 sequence (DNA): TGCAGTGCTGGGACAGCCCAGAAGGAGGAACTGTTTTTT. Encoded protein: CSAGTAQKEELFF.

In this sample, this clonotype turned up a few times. The chain recombines TRBV5-1 with TRBJ2-3, with TRBD2 identical over 11 bases. Germline lookup yields CDR1 SGHRS and CDR2 YFSETQ. CDR3 size: 18 residues. The V and J ends lost 1 base and 5 bases, in that order; junction bases with no gene match: 12. CDR3 DNA sequence: TGCGCCAGCAGCTTGAGCCTAGCGGGAGGAAGGGTACTAGATACGCAGTATTTT. Protein sequence: CASSLSLAGGRVLDTQYF.